This T cell receptor beta chain was recorded in a study of blood T cells in healthy people across ages (dated by TCRdb to the mid-2010s). As for the study more broadly: In model experiments, template switching captured roughly one uniquely barcoded TCR beta cDNA molecule for every two T cells. For two donors (one aged 18 to 30 and one aged 80 or older), the study analyzed two additional independent replicas of 1 million unique cDNA reads from the same blood draw. Donors of different ages were randomly distributed across sequencing lanes to avoid experimental bias. Using deep sequencing normalized with unique cDNA molecular identifiers, the study measured how TCR beta repertoire diversity changes with age. The donors were split into four age groups: young (average 16 years), middle-aged (39), aged (62) and long-lived (roughly 88). Study-wide findings and limitations: Observed TCR beta diversity per million T cells fell roughly linearly with age, and a significant reduction was already apparent by age roughly 40. The CMV infection status of donors was not known, potentially confounding age-related changes in expanded clonotypes. There was a strong correlation between observed TCR beta diversity and the percentage of naive T cells measured by flow cytometry. Bulk unsorted PBMC profiling prevented conclusive comparison of naive and antigen-experienced compartments. Estimates of total diversity from one million sequenced T cells were regarded as lower bounds and underestimates. Compared with the aged group, more naive CD4+ T cells, fewer expanded clones and increased TCR diversity were shown by the long-lived group, suggesting age selection.

The donors were roughly 39 Caucasian individuals from Russia, aged roughly 6 to 95 years, who were systemically healthy. Around 9.7 milliliters of peripheral blood were collected from each donor into EDTA-treated Vacutainer tubes. PBMCs were isolated by Ficoll-Paque density-gradient centrifugation, with at least 7 million obtained per sample. Total RNA, at least 5 micrograms per sample, was extracted from PBMCs with Trizol reagent. For every donor, an aliquot of PBMCs went through flow cytometry to measure the percentages of naive CD45RAhigh/CD27high T cells. As to this clonotype: Its antigen is not yet known. No per-base quality is available; no much larger clone lies one base away.

The library was made by 5' RACE. A second PCR of roughly 7 to 11 cycles was performed with a sample-barcoded 5' primer and a J-beta primer mix. A template-switch 5' adaptor carrying 12 random nucleotides introduced a unique molecular identifier onto each TCR beta cDNA molecule. Each sample yielded at least 2.5 million CDR3-containing paired-end reads. First-strand cDNA synthesis was performed from all RNA using the Mint cDNA synthesis kit, with priming by a TRBC-specific oligonucleotide. After uracil-DNA glycosylase treatment, a first 18-cycle PCR used universal primers M1SS and BC2_uni_R on all cDNA. The published analysis was carried out like this. For normalization, 1 million high-quality reads, each with a distinct molecular identifier, were randomly selected from each sample. Instead of being binned into consensus sequences, reads with shared molecular identifiers were discarded. MiTCR, with a Q25 quality threshold and the strictest error-elimination algorithm, was used for CDR3 identification, clonotype clustering and error correction. Lower-bound total TCR beta diversity was estimated with a nonparametric unseen species model using Euler transformation. TCRdb trimmed public reads at Q25 via fastp, called clones via MiXCR and kept in-frame beta chains. A single entry per CDR3 protein holds the most common genes and DNA from its merged rows. What appears here as the V and J calls and clone size reflects TCRdb's work, not the paper's. The sample data list 1.8 million or so distinct CDR3 sequences, and about two fifths of these were observed just once. Clones ranked in the top ten supply approximately 22% of the sample.

The cysteine opens and the phenylalanine closes a CDR3 of 17 amino acids. The CDR3 DNA has 51 bases and is translated from base 1. Trimming costs V 1 base and J 1 base, and their ends lie 11 bases apart. From the germline V gene, CDR1 is SGHTA and CDR2 is FQGNSA. Source material: blood. The V and J genes are TRBV7-2 and TRBJ2-6; TRBD1 could be the D gene, as 6 bases match. This TCR was sampled from a human donor in good health. The CDR3 corresponds to CASSLGGPWSGANVLTF. Here is the DNA: TGTGCCAGCAGCTTAGGGGGGCCTTGGTCTGGGGCCAACGTCCTGACTTTC.